These 8 T cell receptor beta chains originate from one sample sequenced in a study of cytomegalovirus exposure and HLA in healthy donors. The PCR used 60 Vbeta and 13 Jbeta primers. Using immunoSEQ multiplex PCR, the repertoire was profiled, and TCRdb retains in-frame clones only, with some absent. Counted here are 90,000 to 110,000 clones, just over 75% occurring once; the ten biggest clones make up about 7.5%. Sequences were obtained from PBMCs. All receptors derive from a man between 40 and 49 years old in good health and CMV-seropositive.

This sequence joins TRBV4-3 and TRBJ1-1; a weak D match, TRBD1 (6 bases). Germline V gene data show CDR1 as LGHNA and CDR2 as YSLEER. The CDR3 is 14 amino acids. The V end was cut by 3 bases, the J end by 3 bases, with 11 bases between. The CDR3: CASSQGDRHTEAFF. The CDR3 DNA reads TGCGCCAGCAGCCAGGGTGACAGGCACACTGAAGCTTTCTTT.

The CDR3 region has the DNA TGTGCCAGCAGCCTCAAGCGGGAGATCACCGGGGAGCTGTTTTTT. Residues: CASSLKREITGELFF. This chain joins TRBV7-8 and TRBJ2-2; 8 bases fit TRBD2. Trimming took 5 bases from V and 4 from J; bases not matched to a gene: 6. There are 15 residues in the CDR3. CDR1 is SGHVS and CDR2 is FQNEAQ in the germline V gene.

The rearrangement joins TRBV7-2 to TRBJ2-5; possibly TRBD2 for D (7 bases). Germline CDR1 reads SGHTA; CDR2 reads FQGNSA. The ends were cut back, 5 bases at V and 2 bases at J, with 21 bases in the middle. The CDR3 covers 17 residues. The CDR3 spells CASSPPRGGEEQETQYF. DNA of the CDR3: TGTGCCAGCAGCCCGCCCCGAGGGGGGGAAGAGCAAGAGACCCAGTACTTC. The variable domain in full, completed from reference TRBV7-2 and TRBJ2-5, reads GAGVSQSPSNKVTEKGKDVELRCDPISGHTALYWYRQSLGQGLEFLIYFQGNSAPDKSGLPSDRFSAERTGGSVSTLTIQRTQQEDSAVYLCASSPPRGGEEQETQYFGPGTRLLVL.

DNA of the CDR3: TGTGCCAGCAGCCAACCCGGGACAGAAGAGACCCAGTACTTC. Translation gives CASSQPGTEETQYF. This chain uses TRBV4-2 with TRBJ2-5; TRBD1 matches 7 bases. This CDR3 region has 14 residues. The trim removed 2 bases at V and 3 bases at J, leaving 3 bases unmatched. Germline CDR1 is LGHNA and CDR2 is YNFKEQ.

The V gene is TRBV6-1, the J gene TRBJ2-3; tentative D call: TRBD1 (6 bases). The CDR3 is made up of 16 amino acids. The germline V gene encodes CDR1 MNHNS and CDR2 SASEGT. Trimming stripped 3 bases from V and 3 bases from J, with 16 bases between. CDR3 sequence: CASSDPRGVGTDTQYF. CDR3 sequence (DNA): TGTGCCAGCAGTGATCCCAGGGGAGTAGGAACAGATACGCAGTATTTT.

The rearrangement uses TRBV9 and TRBJ2-7, with 10 bases fitting TRBD1. There are 14 residues in the CDR3. Per the germline V gene, CDR1 is SGDLS and CDR2 is YYNGEE. The ends lost 2 bases at V and 2 bases at J; junction bases unmatched: 1. This CDR3 is CASSVTGGPYEQYF. In DNA form, the CDR3 reads TGTGCCAGCAGCGTGACAGGGGGCCCCTACGAGCAGTACTTC.

This clone was detected a few times. This rearrangement joins TRBV5-1 to TRBJ2-2; 8 bases are a match to TRBD2. CDR3 length equals 16 residues. Trimming removed 3 bases from V and 5 bases from J; junction bases left unmatched: 9. CDR1 is SGHRS, CDR2 YFSETQ, per germline. In nucleotides, the CDR3 is TGCGCCAGCAGCTCCAAAGCGGGAGACACGACCGGGGAGCTGTTTTTT. Translated, it gives CASSSKAGDTTGELFF. The full variable domain, its missing parts supplied by reference TRBV5-1 and TRBJ2-2, is KAGVTQTPRYLIKTRGQQVTLSCSPISGHRSVSWYQQTPGQGLQFLFEYFSETQRNKGNFPGRFSGRQFSNSRSEMNVSTLELGDSALYLCASSSKAGDTTGELFFGEGSRLTVL.

The gene calls are TRBV28 and TRBJ1-1; D is unclear. Germline CDR1 reads MDHEN; CDR2 reads SYDVKM. The V end was cut by 1 base, the J end by 0 bases, with 21 bases between. The CDR3 runs 19 residues. The CDR3 sequence: CASSLFRGRRGSMNTEAFF. The CDR3 bases are TGTGCCAGCAGTTTATTCAGAGGGAGAAGAGGCAGCATGAACACTGAAGCTTTCTTT. Filled out from reference TRBV28 and TRBJ1-1, the complete variable domain reads DVKVTQSSRYLVKRTGEKVFLECVQDMDHENMFWYRQDPGLGLRLIYFSYDVKMKEKGDIPEGYSVSREKKERFSLILESASTNQTSMYLCASSLFRGRRGSMNTEAFFGQGTRLTVV.